These T cell receptor beta chains were read from a single sample in a study of CD8 T cells in ankylosing spondylitis. A single record per CDR3 protein comes from TCRdb applying MiXCR to the 5' RACE reads. The sample has 200,000 to 250,000 distinct CDR3 sequences; roughly a tenth are singletons. The sample was blood, either unsorted or a sorted T cell fraction (not recorded which). Every receptor here comes from a male donor with ankylosing spondylitis or in good health (not recorded which). Both conserved end residues are part of each CDR3. A D gene is named only where the DNA matches it firmly. A row's size may be missing; if present it is once, few, many or a size class.

v_call: TRBV5-1; d_call: TRBD1; clone_size: many; j_call: TRBJ1-1; cdr3_nt: TGCGCCAGCAGACTGACAGGGACCGGCCCGGTCCCTGAAGCTTTCTTT; cdr3_aa: CASRLTGTGPVPEAFF
v_call: TRBV24-1; d_call: TRBD1; clone_size: many; j_call: TRBJ2-1; cdr3_nt: TGTGCCACCAGTGTCCGCCCGGGGACAGGGGTGAATGAGCAGTTCTTC; cdr3_aa: CATSVRPGTGVNEQFF
v_call: TRBV7-9; d_call: .; clone_size: many; j_call: TRBJ1-2; cdr3_nt: TGTGCCAGCAGCTTTGACGGGCCTAACTATGGCTACACCTTC; cdr3_aa: CASSFDGPNYGYTF
v_call: TRBV7-9; d_call: .; clone_size: few; j_call: TRBJ2-3; cdr3_nt: TGTGCCAGCAGCTTAGTGTTGAACACAGATACGCAGTATTTT; cdr3_aa: CASSLVLNTDTQYF
v_call: TRBV12-3/TRBV12-4; d_call: TRBD1; clone_size: .; j_call: TRBJ2-7; cdr3_nt: TGTGCCAGCAGCTTGGACAGGGGGCAGAACGAGCAGTACTTC; cdr3_aa: CASSLDRGQNEQYF
v_call: TRBV12-3/TRBV12-4; d_call: TRBD1; clone_size: .; j_call: TRBJ2-7; cdr3_nt: TGTGCCAGCAGTTGGGACAGGGGGTACGAGCAGTACTTC; cdr3_aa: CASSWDRGYEQYF
v_call: TRBV19; d_call: .; clone_size: few; j_call: TRBJ1-5; cdr3_nt: TGTGCCAGTAGTATTGGGACAATCAGAGGTAGTCAGCCCCAGCATTTT; cdr3_aa: CASSIGTIRGSQPQHF
v_call: TRBV5-5; d_call: .; clone_size: many; j_call: TRBJ2-7; cdr3_nt: TGTGCCAGCAGCTTGACCCCCGTGGGCCCCTACGAGCAGTACTTC; cdr3_aa: CASSLTPVGPYEQYF
v_call: TRBV12-3/TRBV12-4; d_call: TRBD1; clone_size: many; j_call: TRBJ1-6; cdr3_nt: TGTGCCAGCAGTCCACAGGGGGAAGTTAATTCACCCCTCCACTTT; cdr3_aa: CASSPQGEVNSPLHF
v_call: TRBV11-1; d_call: .; clone_size: many; j_call: TRBJ2-6; cdr3_nt: TGTGCCACGTGGACAGCCGACTCTGGGGCCAACGTCCTGACTTTC; cdr3_aa: CATWTADSGANVLTF
v_call: TRBV5-1; d_call: .; clone_size: many; j_call: TRBJ1-6; cdr3_nt: TGCGCCAGCAGCTTGTTTCCTGTACAGGATGATAATTCACCCCTCCACTTT; cdr3_aa: CASSLFPVQDDNSPLHF
v_call: TRBV3-1; d_call: TRBD1; clone_size: many; j_call: TRBJ2-3; cdr3_nt: TGTGCCAGCAGCCAAAACAGGGGAGATACGCAGTATTTT; cdr3_aa: CASSQNRGDTQYF
v_call: TRBV28; d_call: TRBD1; clone_size: few; j_call: TRBJ1-4; cdr3_nt: TGTGCCAGCAGTCGGGACAGCGGGAATGAAAAACTGTTTTTT; cdr3_aa: CASSRDSGNEKLFF
v_call: TRBV5-1; d_call: TRBD1; clone_size: many; j_call: TRBJ2-3; cdr3_nt: TGCGCCAGCAGCTTAGCCACAGGGGGCGCGGCAGATACGCAGTATTTT; cdr3_aa: CASSLATGGAADTQYF
v_call: TRBV7-9; d_call: .; clone_size: many; j_call: TRBJ2-7; cdr3_nt: TGTGCCAGCAGCTTAGGGACAGAGCCCTACGAGCAGTACTTC; cdr3_aa: CASSLGTEPYEQYF
v_call: TRBV7-9; d_call: .; clone_size: few; j_call: TRBJ2-1; cdr3_nt: TGTGCCAGCTCGGCGGCCAATGAGCAGTTCTTC; cdr3_aa: CASSAANEQFF
v_call: TRBV7-3; d_call: .; clone_size: many; j_call: TRBJ2-3; cdr3_nt: TGTGCCAGCAGTTCTTCAGGGGGGAGCACAGATACGCAGTATTTT; cdr3_aa: CASSSSGGSTDTQYF
v_call: TRBV5-1; d_call: TRBD2; clone_size: few; j_call: TRBJ2-5; cdr3_nt: TGCGCCAGCAGCTTGGTCCCCCTTCTAGCGGGGACACAAGAGACCCAGTACTTC; cdr3_aa: CASSLVPLLAGTQETQYF
v_call: TRBV5-1; d_call: .; clone_size: many; j_call: TRBJ2-3; cdr3_nt: TGCGCCAGCAGCTTTGGTACAACTGGTATGGGGGGTCGGAATACGCAGTATTTT; cdr3_aa: CASSFGTTGMGGRNTQYF
v_call: TRBV25-1; d_call: .; clone_size: few; j_call: TRBJ1-1; cdr3_nt: TGTGCCAGCAGTGAGACAGGAGTTAACACTGAAGCTTTCTTT; cdr3_aa: CASSETGVNTEAFF
v_call: TRBV20-1; d_call: .; clone_size: few; j_call: TRBJ2-1; cdr3_nt: TGCAGTGCTAAAAAAAAGCAGTACAATGAGCAGTTCTTC; cdr3_aa: CSAKKKQYNEQFF
v_call: TRBV12-3/TRBV12-4; d_call: TRBD1; clone_size: many; j_call: TRBJ1-2; cdr3_nt: TGTGCCAGCAGTTTTCGGCAGGGGGGTGGCTACACCTTC; cdr3_aa: CASSFRQGGGYTF
v_call: TRBV28; d_call: TRBD2; clone_size: many; j_call: TRBJ2-1; cdr3_nt: TGTGCCAGCAGTTCAAGCCTACTAGCGGGGGGGATAGATGAGCAGTTCTTC; cdr3_aa: CASSSSLLAGGIDEQFF
v_call: TRBV7-3; d_call: .; clone_size: many; j_call: TRBJ2-3; cdr3_nt: TGTGCCAGCAGCTTATTAGTGGGGGCAGCAGATACGCAGTATTTT; cdr3_aa: CASSLLVGAADTQYF
v_call: TRBV15; d_call: TRBD2; clone_size: .; j_call: TRBJ2-5; cdr3_nt: TGTGCCACATCTCCGGGGGGAAACCAAGAGACCCAGTACTTC; cdr3_aa: CATSPGGNQETQYF
v_call: TRBV5-6; d_call: .; clone_size: many; j_call: TRBJ1-1; cdr3_nt: TGTGCCAGCAGCTTTGGGGTTTTGAACACTGAAGCTTTCTTT; cdr3_aa: CASSFGVLNTEAFF
v_call: TRBV29-1; d_call: .; clone_size: many; j_call: TRBJ2-5; cdr3_nt: TGCAGCGTTGATGAGGGATCGGAGACCCAGTACTTC; cdr3_aa: CSVDEGSETQYF
v_call: TRBV3-1; d_call: TRBD1; clone_size: many; j_call: TRBJ2-5; cdr3_nt: TGTGCCAGCAGACCTGCGACAGGGGTGTTAGGGGAGACCCAGTACTTC; cdr3_aa: CASRPATGVLGETQYF
v_call: TRBV5-1; d_call: .; clone_size: many; j_call: TRBJ1-6; cdr3_nt: TGCGCCAGCAGGAGGGCAGATAATTCACCCCTCCACTTT; cdr3_aa: CASRRADNSPLHF